The clone carrying this TCR beta chain has just a few counts. The Seattle patients, enrolled during active infection, were followed longitudinally. The CDR3 sequence is 12 residues long. V was cut by 7 bases and J by 8 bases, with 14 bases left in between. Germline loops: CDR1 MDHEN, CDR2 SYDVKM. The data were obtained in a study of blood T cell repertoires in COVID-19. Across the whole study: The origin of the acute and convalescent COVID-19 samples was the United States, Italy and Spain. T cells, B-cell-depleted T cells, or PBMCs provided the cDNA or gDNA that served as material.

Per the authors' pipeline: Estimation of nucleated cell counts was performed using reference gene primer amplification. TCRdb keeps only in-frame clones here, not all; method: immunoSEQ multiplex PCR. From that table come the V and J calls and clone size; the DNA was used to work out D and trimming. The sample contains 87,000 or so clones, 70% to 90% of which appear only once. Sample: peripheral blood. This receptor was taken from a woman older than 75 with COVID-19, enrolled during active disease. The chain is built from TRBV28 and TRBJ1-1; D is undetermined. The CDR3 DNA reads as TGTGCCAGCAAACTTGGCAGCAGGGAAGCTTTCTTT. Its translation: CASKLGSREAFF. Full variable domain (remainder filled in from reference TRBV28 and TRBJ1-1): DVKVTQSSRYLVKRTGEKVFLECVQDMDHENMFWYRQDPGLGLRLIYFSYDVKMKEKGDIPEGYSVSREKKERFSLILESASTNQTSMYLCASKLGSREAFFGQGTRLTVV.